These 5 T cell receptor beta chains originate from one sample sequenced in a study of shared clonotypes between healthy human individuals. CD45RO-negative CD8 cells positively selected for CCR7 made up the naive population, which excluded terminally differentiated effector memory CD45RA+ cells. Sequencing used immunoSEQ multiplex PCR; TCRdb keeps in-frame clones, though not all of them. The profile covers more than 2 million clones, with around 95% appearing a single time and 1.5% to 2% taken by the ten largest. The source material was naive CD8+ T cells from PBMCs. The receptors were gathered from a man younger than 35 in good health. Some clones in this sample may be carry-over from other donors' samples.

In its sample, this clone was seen once. The genes are TRBV7-2 and TRBJ2-1; TRBD2 might be the D (6 bases). V was clipped by 2 bases and J by 6 bases, with 20 bases between them. The germline V gene encodes CDR1 SGHTA and CDR2 FQGNSA. The CDR3 has 17 amino acids. The CDR3 is CASSLKFSVARGNEQFF. CDR3 DNA: TGTGCCAGCAGCTTAAAGTTTAGTGTTGCGCGGGGCAATGAGCAGTTCTTC.

V usage is TRBV27 and J usage is TRBJ2-7, with a possible D match to TRBD2 (6 bases). Trimming shortened V by 4 bases and J by 3 bases, and 16 bases separated the two germline ends. The CDR3 spans 15 residues. The germline V gene encodes CDR1 MNHEY and CDR2 SMNVEV (reference sequence). The CDR3 region has the DNA TGTGCCAGCAGTTCCCTCCTTAGCGGAATCTACGAGCAGTACTTC. This gives the protein CASSSLLSGIYEQYF.

The rearrangement joins TRBV27 to TRBJ1-1, with D possibly matching TRBD1 (5 bases). The CDR3 contains 15 residues. Deletions cut 10 bases from V and 4 bases from J, with 22 bases between. Germline values: CDR1 MNHEY, CDR2 SMNVEV (reference sequence). The CDR3 here is CATHPVSGVATEAFF. The CDR3 DNA reads as TGTGCCACCCATCCGGTGTCGGGGGTGGCCACTGAAGCTTTCTTT.

This chain's CDR3 is CASSVGRTNTGELFF. The CDR3, as DNA: TGTGCCAGCAGCGTAGGCAGAACGAACACCGGGGAGCTGTTTTTT. The J gene is TRBJ2-2, the V gene TRBV7-2; D is uncertain. Deletions cut 5 bases from V and 0 bases from J, with 10 bases between. This CDR3 is built from 15 residues. Germline V gene data show CDR1 as SGHTA and CDR2 as FQGNSA.

CDR3 DNA: TGTGCCATCAGTGGCGGCAGGGCGGGTAAAGAGACCCAGTACTTC. Protein product: CAISGGRAGKETQYF. This sequence joins TRBV10-3 and TRBJ2-5; possibly TRBD1 or TRBD2 for D (5 bases each). This CDR3 spans 15 amino acids. Germline V lookup: CDR1 ENHRY, CDR2 SYGVKD. V lost 4 bases and J 3 bases, leaving 15 bases between the germline ends.